This T cell receptor beta chain was identified during a study of blood T cell repertoires in COVID-19. Germline-derived CDR1 and CDR2 are SGHTA and FQGNSA. The CDR3 spans 15 residues. V was pared by 5 bases and J by 1 base, with 12 bases between. TCRdb's copy holds only in-frame clones and misses some; the assay was immunoSEQ multiplex PCR. Here the sample spans about 340,000 clones, 91% being singletons. The specimen was peripheral blood. The rearrangement joins TRBV7-2 to TRBJ2-1; a possible D gene is TRBD2 (5 bases). This sequence was found in a woman aged 18-35 years who had recovered from COVID-19. CDR3 protein: CASSREGPSYNEQFF. CDR3 nucleotide sequence: TGTGCCAGCAGCAGAGAGGGCCCTTCCTACAATGAGCAGTTCTTC.